These T cell receptor beta chains were read from a single sample in a study of CD8+ T cells in alopecia areata. The method was immunoSEQ multiplex PCR; TCRdb's version includes in-frame clones alone and lacks a portion of them. The repertoire includes 180,000 or so clones, approximately 50% of them detected once, and around 10% sits in the top ten. The source material was CD8+ T cells sorted from blood, sampled at week 52, from a patient treated with tofacitinib. These receptors came from a human donor with alopecia areata. The CDR3 runs from the conserved cysteine through the conserved F or W. The D gene is left open where the match is weak. Clone size appears in some rows only: once, few, many, or a class for an expanded clone.

J: TRBJ2-2; D: NA; V: TRBV10-2; size: few; CDR3: CASRESTANTGELFF; DNA: TGCGCCAGCAGAGAAAGTACAGCGAACACCGGGGAGCTGTTTTTT
J: TRBJ2-7; D: NA; V: TRBV18; size: NA; CDR3: CASSQGTDEQYF; DNA: TGTGCCAGCTCACAGGGGACGGACGAGCAGTACTTC
J: TRBJ2-7; D: NA; V: TRBV11-2; size: few; CDR3: CASSLVDSSYEQYF; DNA: TGTGCCAGCAGCTTAGTTGACAGCTCCTACGAGCAGTACTTC
J: TRBJ2-7; D: NA; V: TRBV5-6; size: NA; CDR3: CASRSQGYEQYF; DNA: TGTGCCAGCAGGTCTCAGGGCTACGAGCAGTACTTC
J: TRBJ1-2; D: NA; V: TRBV6-5; size: NA; CDR3: CASSYGFGYTF; DNA: TGTGCCAGCAGTTATGGGTTTGGCTACACCTTC
J: TRBJ2-3; D: NA; V: TRBV14; size: NA; CDR3: CASSQYRTDTQYF; DNA: TGTGCCAGCAGCCAATACCGCACAGATACGCAGTATTTT
J: TRBJ1-2; D: TRBD1; V: TRBV7-2; size: NA; CDR3: CASSLGEHRGGYTF; DNA: TGTGCCAGCAGCTTAGGGGAGCACAGGGGCGGCTACACCTTC
J: TRBJ2-5; D: NA; V: TRBV4-3; size: few; CDR3: CASSQDGEETQYF; DNA: TGCGCCAGCAGCCAAGACGGAGAAGAGACCCAGTACTTC
J: TRBJ2-5; D: NA; V: TRBV5-4; size: few; CDR3: CASSQEGRSQETQYF; DNA: TGTGCCAGCAGCCAGGAGGGCAGGAGCCAAGAGACCCAGTACTTC
J: TRBJ1-1; D: TRBD1; V: TRBV4-2; size: once; CDR3: CASSQGRGLDTEAFF; DNA: TGTGCCAGCAGCCAAGGAAGGGGGCTGGACACTGAAGCTTTCTTT
J: TRBJ2-3; D: NA; V: TRBV11-2; size: once; CDR3: CASSLGPDTQYF; DNA: TGTGCCAGCAGCTTAGGCCCGGATACGCAGTATTTT
J: TRBJ2-6; D: NA; V: TRBV2; size: NA; CDR3: CASSSGGTESGANVLTF; DNA: TGTGCCAGCAGTTCAGGGGGGACAGAATCTGGGGCCAACGTCCTGACTTTC
J: TRBJ1-2; D: TRBD1; V: TRBV5-6; size: NA; CDR3: CASSPGQGRYYGYTF; DNA: TGTGCCAGCAGCCCCGGACAGGGTCGGTATTATGGCTACACCTTC
J: TRBJ2-3; D: TRBD1; V: TRBV7-8; size: NA; CDR3: CASSLGLQGEDTQYF; DNA: TGTGCCAGCAGCTTAGGGTTACAGGGGGAAGATACGCAGTATTTT
J: TRBJ2-7; D: NA; V: TRBV6-5; size: few; CDR3: CASTPTRLVSYEQYF; DNA: TGTGCCAGCACCCCCACCAGGCTCGTCTCCTACGAGCAGTACTTC
J: TRBJ1-5; D: NA; V: TRBV6-1; size: NA; CDR3: CASSRRGTEVQPQHF; DNA: TGTGCCAGCAGTCGAAGGGGAACAGAAGTGCAGCCCCAGCATTTT
J: TRBJ1-1; D: NA; V: TRBV5-1; size: NA; CDR3: CASSFEGPAALNTEAFF; DNA: TGCGCCAGCAGCTTTGAGGGGCCCGCCGCCCTGAACACTGAAGCTTTCTTT
J: TRBJ2-7; D: TRBD2; V: TRBV7-2; size: NA; CDR3: CASSLVRLAGGRAYEQYF; DNA: TGTGCCAGCAGCTTAGTGCGGCTAGCGGGGGGGCGGGCCTACGAGCAGTACTTC
J: TRBJ1-2; D: TRBD1; V: TRBV7-2; size: NA; CDR3: CASSSTGGLGGYTF; DNA: TGTGCCAGCAGTAGCACAGGGGGCCTCGGCGGCTACACCTTC
J: TRBJ1-2; D: TRBD1; V: TRBV2; size: NA; CDR3: CASRQGSLGYTF; DNA: TGTGCCAGCCGACAGGGTTCTCTTGGCTACACCTTC
J: TRBJ2-7; D: NA; V: TRBV4-3; size: NA; CDR3: CASSQDNDRSYEQYF; DNA: TGCGCCAGCAGCCAAGATAACGATCGCTCCTACGAGCAGTACTTC
J: TRBJ2-6; D: NA; V: TRBV6-5; size: NA; CDR3: CASSQDFNVLTF; DNA: TGTGCCAGCAGTCAGGACTTCAACGTCCTGACTTTC